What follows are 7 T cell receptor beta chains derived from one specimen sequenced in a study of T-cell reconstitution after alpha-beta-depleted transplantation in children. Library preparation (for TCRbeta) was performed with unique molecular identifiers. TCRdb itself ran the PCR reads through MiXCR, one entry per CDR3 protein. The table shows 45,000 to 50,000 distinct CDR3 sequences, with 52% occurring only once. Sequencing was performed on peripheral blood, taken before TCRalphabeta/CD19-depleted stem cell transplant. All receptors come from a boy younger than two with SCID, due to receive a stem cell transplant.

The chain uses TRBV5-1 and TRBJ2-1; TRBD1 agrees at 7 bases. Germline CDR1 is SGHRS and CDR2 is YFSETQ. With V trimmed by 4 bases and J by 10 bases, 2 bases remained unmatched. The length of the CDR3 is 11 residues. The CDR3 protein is CASSRTGEQFF. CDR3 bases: TGCGCCAGCAGCAGGACAGGAGAGCAGTTCTTC.

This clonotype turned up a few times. The CDR3 loop reads CASSDSTERGSTDTQYF. The CDR3 DNA sequence: TGTGCCAGCAGTGACTCGACTGAACGGGGGAGCACAGATACGCAGTATTTT. The V gene is TRBV6-4, the J gene TRBJ2-3; D perhaps matches TRBD2 (6 bases). Looked up from germline, CDR1 is MRHNA and CDR2 is SNTAGT. V shed 0 bases and J shed 0 bases, with 13 bases lying between them. The CDR3 sequence is 17 residues long.

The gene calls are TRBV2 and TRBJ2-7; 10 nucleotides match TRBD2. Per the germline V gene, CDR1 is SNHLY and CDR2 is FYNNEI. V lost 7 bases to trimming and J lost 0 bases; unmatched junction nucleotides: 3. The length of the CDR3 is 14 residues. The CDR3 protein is CASTGLAASYEQYF. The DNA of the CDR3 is TGTGCCAGCACCGGACTAGCGGCCTCCTACGAGCAGTACTTC.

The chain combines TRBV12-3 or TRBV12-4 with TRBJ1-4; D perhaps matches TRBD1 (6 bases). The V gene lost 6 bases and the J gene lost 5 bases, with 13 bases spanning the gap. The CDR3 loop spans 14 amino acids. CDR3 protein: CASRKDSLNEKLFF. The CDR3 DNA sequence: TGTGCCAGCAGAAAGGACAGTTTGAATGAAAAACTGTTTTTT.

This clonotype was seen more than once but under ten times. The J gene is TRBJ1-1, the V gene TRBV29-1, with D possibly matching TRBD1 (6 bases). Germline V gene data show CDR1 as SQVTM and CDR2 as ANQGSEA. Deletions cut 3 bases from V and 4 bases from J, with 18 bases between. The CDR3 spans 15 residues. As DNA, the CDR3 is TGCAGCGTTGAGGGTTTCGGCAGGGGAGGCACTGAAGCTTTCTTT. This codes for CSVEGFGRGGTEAFF.

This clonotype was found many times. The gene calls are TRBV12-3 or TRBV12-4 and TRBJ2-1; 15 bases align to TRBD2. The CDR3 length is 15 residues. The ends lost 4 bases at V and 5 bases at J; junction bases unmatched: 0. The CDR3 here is CASSWTSGGDNEQFF. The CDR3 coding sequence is TGTGCCAGCAGTTGGACTAGCGGGGGGGACAATGAGCAGTTCTTC.

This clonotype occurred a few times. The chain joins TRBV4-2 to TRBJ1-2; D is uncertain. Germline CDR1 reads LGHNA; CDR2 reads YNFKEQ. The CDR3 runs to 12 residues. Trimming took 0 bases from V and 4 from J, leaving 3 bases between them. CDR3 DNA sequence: TGTGCCAGCAGCCAAGAGGCCTATGGCTACACCTTC. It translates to CASSQEAYGYTF.